Reported below is one T cell receptor beta chain. Its target is unknown. The record originates from a study of T cell responses to AZD1222 COVID-19 vaccine. The study, taken as a whole, reports: Only a handful of AZD1222 recipients were seropositive at baseline. A mostly white British donor set with more females was recruited, and clonal diversity was possibly underestimated. Close to half of spike-specific TCRs reportedly recognize unmutated variant regions. Distributed over spike, vaccine-associated CD4 TCRs predominated at 160-218 and 743-854.

The table came from immunoSEQ multiplex PCR; TCRdb's copy has only in-frame clones and leaves some out. The sample consists of 40,000 to 60,000 clones, 65% to 85% of them appearing once. CDR1 and CDR2 (germline): MNHNY, SVGAGI (reference sequence). The CDR3 totals 15 residues. Trimming cost V 5 bases and J 2 bases; bases outside gene matches: 2. The sample consisted of peripheral blood, taken on day 0 of MenACWY control vaccination. The TCR comes from an adult in good health. The chain is built from TRBV6-6 and TRBJ1-3; 11 bases map to TRBD1. The CDR3 nucleotides read TGTGCCAGCAGTGGGGGACAGGGGGCTGGAAACACCATATATTTT. It codes for CASSGGQGAGNTIYF.